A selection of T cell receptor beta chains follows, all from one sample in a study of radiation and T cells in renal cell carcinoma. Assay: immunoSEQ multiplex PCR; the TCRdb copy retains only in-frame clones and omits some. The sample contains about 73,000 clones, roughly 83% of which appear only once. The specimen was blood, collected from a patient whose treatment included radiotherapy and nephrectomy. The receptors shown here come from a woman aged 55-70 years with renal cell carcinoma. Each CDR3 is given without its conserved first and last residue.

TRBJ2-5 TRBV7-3 ASSLGFGKNWGQY
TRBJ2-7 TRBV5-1 ASSYSGDSSYEQY
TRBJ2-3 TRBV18 ASSQATPTDTQY
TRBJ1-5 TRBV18 ASSPGPREPQH
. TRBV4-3 ASSQQLSHEQY
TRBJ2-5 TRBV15 ATSRVGGQPAETQY
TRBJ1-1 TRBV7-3 ASRPGPPGTEAF
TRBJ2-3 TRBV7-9 ASSPDSGAPGDTQY
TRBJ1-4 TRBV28 ASRTSVNEKLF
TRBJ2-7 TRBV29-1 SAEGLERDEQY
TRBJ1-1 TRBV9 ASSVAGVVRDTEAF
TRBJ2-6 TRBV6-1 ASRDSSSGANVLT
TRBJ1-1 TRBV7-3 ASSPGPTMNTEAF
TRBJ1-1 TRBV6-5 ASSYSMGQGSEAF
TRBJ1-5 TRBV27 ASSPSQGASNQPQH
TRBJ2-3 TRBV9 ASNNLAGAFTDTQY
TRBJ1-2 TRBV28 ASSLFSTGSGIYGYT
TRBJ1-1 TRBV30 AWSVPGGTEAF
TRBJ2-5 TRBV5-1 ASSFQETQY
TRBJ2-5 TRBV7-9 ASSIRAETQY
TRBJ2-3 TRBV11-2 ASSLVEDTQY
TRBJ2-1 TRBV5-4 ASSSTSGWYNEQF
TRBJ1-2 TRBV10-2 ASSEGGNPNYGYT
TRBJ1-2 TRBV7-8 ASSLRDSYGYT
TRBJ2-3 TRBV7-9 ASSYPRDSHTDTQY
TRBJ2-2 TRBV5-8 ASSFGQGVTGELF
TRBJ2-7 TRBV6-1 ASSPGTDSYEQY
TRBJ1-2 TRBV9 ASSPRVTGEGGYT
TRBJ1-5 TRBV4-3 ASSQESRGANQPQH
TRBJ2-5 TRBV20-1 SARGETQY
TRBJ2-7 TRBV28 ASSLGTHTEQY
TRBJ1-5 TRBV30 AWNSGGWQPQH
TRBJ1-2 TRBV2 ASSDRDGYT
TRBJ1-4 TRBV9 ASSSRGATGNEKLF
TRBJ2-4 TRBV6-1 ASSSDRGYQNIQY
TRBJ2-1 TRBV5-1 ASTEAGANEQF
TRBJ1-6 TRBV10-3 AISESRQGSSPLH
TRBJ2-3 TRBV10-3 AISDGTDTQY
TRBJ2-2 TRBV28 ASTKRDTGELF
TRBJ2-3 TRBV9 ATSRDAKDTQY
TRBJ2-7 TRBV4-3 ASSQGISGRDLGVYEQY
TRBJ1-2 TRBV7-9 ASSHPGQGYGYT
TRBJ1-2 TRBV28 ASSLSGPTLGVGYGYT
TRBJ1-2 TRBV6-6 ASSPRTDSYGYT
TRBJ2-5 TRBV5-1 ASQNPAGAQETQY
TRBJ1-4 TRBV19 ASSPLPGQENEKLF
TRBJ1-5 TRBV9 ASSPSGNQPQH
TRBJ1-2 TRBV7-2 ASSSLDRGHYGYT
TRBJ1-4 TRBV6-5 ATSRATNEKLF
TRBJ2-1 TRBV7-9 ASSVQGHNEQF
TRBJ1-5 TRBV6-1 ASRPRVGNQPQH
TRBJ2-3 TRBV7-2 ASSNSGGDTQY